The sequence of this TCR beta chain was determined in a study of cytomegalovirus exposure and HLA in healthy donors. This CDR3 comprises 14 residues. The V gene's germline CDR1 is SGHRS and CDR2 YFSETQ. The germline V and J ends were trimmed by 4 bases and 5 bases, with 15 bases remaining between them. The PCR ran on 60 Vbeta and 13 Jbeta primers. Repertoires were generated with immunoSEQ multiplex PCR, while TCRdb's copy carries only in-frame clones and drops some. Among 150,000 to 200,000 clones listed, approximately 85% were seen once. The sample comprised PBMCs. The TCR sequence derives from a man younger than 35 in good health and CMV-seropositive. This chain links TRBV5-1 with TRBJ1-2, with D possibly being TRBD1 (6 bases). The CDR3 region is CASSRPEGGYGYTF. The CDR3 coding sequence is TGCGCCAGCAGCCGCCCCGAAGGGGGATATGGCTACACCTTC.